This T cell receptor (beta chain) was sequenced during a study of identical twins. From the 5' RACE reads, TCRdb called clonotypes with MiXCR, one entry per CDR3 protein. This sample has roughly 500,000 distinct CDR3 sequences; approximately 22% occur once, and the top ten carry roughly 0.91%. CDR1 is SGHAT, CDR2 FQDESV, per germline (reference sequence). The CDR3 covers 13 residues. V was clipped by 5 bases and J by 8 bases, with 10 bases between them. The same data also went into a second study, on T cells expressing NK-cell markers.

The specimen was CD4+ T cells sorted from blood. The receptor comes from a woman aged 18 to 35 in good health. The chain is built from TRBV11-1 and TRBJ1-6; no reliable D call. CDR3 nucleotides: TGTGCCAGCAGCCCGGACGCCTATTCACCCCTCCACTTT. This gives the protein CASSPDAYSPLHF.